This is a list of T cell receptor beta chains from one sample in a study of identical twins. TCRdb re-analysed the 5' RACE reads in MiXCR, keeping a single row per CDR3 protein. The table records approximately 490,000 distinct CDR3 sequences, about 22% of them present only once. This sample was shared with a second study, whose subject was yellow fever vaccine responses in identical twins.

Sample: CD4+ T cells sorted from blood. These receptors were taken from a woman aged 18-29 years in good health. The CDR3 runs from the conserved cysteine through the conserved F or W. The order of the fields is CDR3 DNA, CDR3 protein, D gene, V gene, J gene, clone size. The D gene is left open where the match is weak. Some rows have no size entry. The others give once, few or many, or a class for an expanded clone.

CDR3nt: TGTGCCAGCAGGGCAAGACTGAACACCGGGGAGCTGTTTTTT
CDR3aa: CASRARLNTGELFF
d_gene: NA
v_gene: TRBV6-1
j_gene: TRBJ2-2
abundance: NA

CDR3nt: TGTGCCAGCAGCTTAGGGTCGGGGACCGGCGGGGAGCTGTTTTTT
CDR3aa: CASSLGSGTGGELFF
d_gene: NA
v_gene: TRBV7-6
j_gene: TRBJ2-2
abundance: few

CDR3nt: TGCAGTGCTAGAGATCGATGGGACTATGGCTACACCTTC
CDR3aa: CSARDRWDYGYTF
d_gene: NA
v_gene: TRBV20-1
j_gene: TRBJ1-2
abundance: few

CDR3nt: TGTGCCAGCAGGGTTTGGGGGGGCACTGAAGCTTTCTTT
CDR3aa: CASRVWGGTEAFF
d_gene: NA
v_gene: TRBV2
j_gene: TRBJ1-1
abundance: few

CDR3nt: TGTGCCAGCTCCAAGACAGGGGGCAGAAACATTCAGTACTTC
CDR3aa: CASSKTGGRNIQYF
d_gene: TRBD1
v_gene: TRBV18
j_gene: TRBJ2-4
abundance: few

CDR3nt: TGCGCCAGCAGCCACCGGGACAGGGGGAATGAGCAGTTCTTC
CDR3aa: CASSHRDRGNEQFF
d_gene: TRBD1
v_gene: TRBV5-1
j_gene: TRBJ2-1
abundance: NA

CDR3nt: TGTGCCGAACGACAGGGGGCGAGCACCGGGGAGCTGTTTTTT
CDR3aa: CAERQGASTGELFF
d_gene: TRBD1
v_gene: TRBV2
j_gene: TRBJ2-2
abundance: NA

CDR3nt: TGTGCCAGCAGCACAGACAGGGGTAATGAGCAGTTCTTC
CDR3aa: CASSTDRGNEQFF
d_gene: TRBD1
v_gene: TRBV5-6
j_gene: TRBJ2-1
abundance: NA

CDR3nt: TGCAGCGTTGTTTCACAGGTACGATCAAGCTCTGGAAACACCATATATTTT
CDR3aa: CSVVSQVRSSSGNTIYF
d_gene: NA
v_gene: TRBV29-1
j_gene: TRBJ1-3
abundance: few

CDR3nt: TGTGCCAGCAGGCGCCGGGACAGGGCATCACCCCTCCACTTT
CDR3aa: CASRRRDRASPLHF
d_gene: TRBD1
v_gene: TRBV6-1
j_gene: TRBJ1-6
abundance: NA

CDR3nt: TGTGCCAGCAGCCGATGGGACAGAATCCAAGAGACCCAGTACTTC
CDR3aa: CASSRWDRIQETQYF
d_gene: TRBD1
v_gene: TRBV5-6
j_gene: TRBJ2-5
abundance: NA

CDR3nt: TGTGCCAGTAGTCCGCGACAGGGTGTAGAGCAGTTCTTC
CDR3aa: CASSPRQGVEQFF
d_gene: TRBD1
v_gene: TRBV19
j_gene: TRBJ2-1
abundance: NA

CDR3nt: TGCAGTGCTAGTAGGGCAGGCGTTAATCAGCCCCAGCATTTT
CDR3aa: CSASRAGVNQPQHF
d_gene: NA
v_gene: TRBV20-1
j_gene: TRBJ1-5
abundance: NA

CDR3nt: TGTGCCAGCAGTTTATCGTGGGGAGGTGGCTACACCTTC
CDR3aa: CASSLSWGGGYTF
d_gene: NA
v_gene: TRBV28
j_gene: TRBJ1-2
abundance: NA

CDR3nt: TGCGCCAGCAGCTTACTACCTAGCGGGAATACCTACGAGCAGTACTTC
CDR3aa: CASSLLPSGNTYEQYF
d_gene: TRBD2
v_gene: TRBV5-1
j_gene: TRBJ2-7
abundance: few

CDR3nt: TGTGCCACCAGTGATTTGGCCCCCGGGGAGCTGTTTTTT
CDR3aa: CATSDLAPGELFF
d_gene: NA
v_gene: TRBV24-1
j_gene: TRBJ2-2
abundance: few

CDR3nt: TGTGCCAGCAGCCTTAAGACTAGCGGGGGTGTCAATGAGCAGTTCTTC
CDR3aa: CASSLKTSGGVNEQFF
d_gene: TRBD2
v_gene: TRBV7-2
j_gene: TRBJ2-1
abundance: NA

CDR3nt: TGCGCCAGCAGCCAAGTTGATTTCGCCGGGAGGACCTCCTACGAGCAGTACTTC
CDR3aa: CASSQVDFAGRTSYEQYF
d_gene: TRBD2
v_gene: TRBV4-1
j_gene: TRBJ2-7
abundance: NA

CDR3nt: TGTGCCAGCCTCAGAGGACAGGGTTGGACTGAAGCTTTCTTT
CDR3aa: CASLRGQGWTEAFF
d_gene: TRBD1
v_gene: TRBV2
j_gene: TRBJ1-1
abundance: few

CDR3nt: TGTGCCAGCAGCTTAGGGACAGGGGTCTATGGCTACACCTTC
CDR3aa: CASSLGTGVYGYTF
d_gene: TRBD1
v_gene: TRBV7-9
j_gene: TRBJ1-2
abundance: NA

CDR3nt: TGTGCCAGCAGCTTTTTCGCGGGGGGCACAGATACGCAGTATTTT
CDR3aa: CASSFFAGGTDTQYF
d_gene: TRBD2
v_gene: TRBV7-3
j_gene: TRBJ2-3
abundance: NA

CDR3nt: TGTGCCAGCTCACCAAGCAGGGACTATGGCTACACCTTC
CDR3aa: CASSPSRDYGYTF
d_gene: NA
v_gene: TRBV18
j_gene: TRBJ1-2
abundance: few

CDR3nt: TGTGCCAGCAGCCCACTCTTATGGGCCGACAGATTCTCTGGGGCCAACGTCCTGACTTTC
CDR3aa: CASSPLLWADRFSGANVLTF
d_gene: NA
v_gene: TRBV7-3
j_gene: TRBJ2-6
abundance: NA

CDR3nt: TGTGCCAGCTCACCTACAAAAGGAAATGAAAAACTGTTTTTT
CDR3aa: CASSPTKGNEKLFF
d_gene: NA
v_gene: TRBV18
j_gene: TRBJ1-4
abundance: few

CDR3nt: TGCGCCAGCAGCTTGGAGGGGACAGGGAATGGGGAAGCTTTCTTT
CDR3aa: CASSLEGTGNGEAFF
d_gene: TRBD1
v_gene: TRBV5-1
j_gene: TRBJ1-1
abundance: few

CDR3nt: TGTGCCATCAGTGAGTCAGGGACCTCATACGAGCAGTACTTC
CDR3aa: CAISESGTSYEQYF
d_gene: NA
v_gene: TRBV10-3
j_gene: TRBJ2-7
abundance: few

CDR3nt: TGCGCCAGCAGCTCGCAGGGGGAGGGCACTGAAGCTTTCTTT
CDR3aa: CASSSQGEGTEAFF
d_gene: TRBD1
v_gene: TRBV5-1
j_gene: TRBJ1-1
abundance: few

CDR3nt: TGTGCCAGCAGCGCCGGGGTGTCCTCCTACAATGAGCAGTTCTTC
CDR3aa: CASSAGVSSYNEQFF
d_gene: NA
v_gene: TRBV2
j_gene: TRBJ2-1
abundance: NA

CDR3nt: TGTGCCAGCAGCCAACAGAGCAATCAGCCCCAGCATTTT
CDR3aa: CASSQQSNQPQHF
d_gene: NA
v_gene: TRBV4-2
j_gene: TRBJ1-5
abundance: many

CDR3nt: TGTGCCAGCAGTAGACAGGGAGTGGGCACAGATACGCAGTATTTT
CDR3aa: CASSRQGVGTDTQYF
d_gene: TRBD1
v_gene: TRBV27
j_gene: TRBJ2-3
abundance: NA

CDR3nt: TGCGCCAGCAGCCCCGGTGGGGGCCCTGGCACAGATACGCAGTATTTT
CDR3aa: CASSPGGGPGTDTQYF
d_gene: NA
v_gene: TRBV5-1
j_gene: TRBJ2-3
abundance: NA

CDR3nt: TGTGCCAGCAGCTTAACGGGACAGGGCCACAATGAGCAGTTCTTC
CDR3aa: CASSLTGQGHNEQFF
d_gene: TRBD1
v_gene: TRBV7-3
j_gene: TRBJ2-1
abundance: few

CDR3nt: TGTGCCAGCAGCTTAGGACGCCTTGTAGTTGAGCAGTTCTTC
CDR3aa: CASSLGRLVVEQFF
d_gene: NA
v_gene: TRBV7-9
j_gene: TRBJ2-1
abundance: many

CDR3nt: TGTGCCAGCAGCCCCGGACTAGCCCCCCTCACAGATACGCAGTATTTT
CDR3aa: CASSPGLAPLTDTQYF
d_gene: TRBD2
v_gene: TRBV2
j_gene: TRBJ2-3
abundance: few

CDR3nt: TGTGCCAGCAGTAACTACAGGGGTTCTGAAGCTTTCTTT
CDR3aa: CASSNYRGSEAFF
d_gene: TRBD1
v_gene: TRBV6-5
j_gene: TRBJ1-1
abundance: few

CDR3nt: TGCAGCGTGGAGGACGGTATCCCTAACTATGGCTACACCTTC
CDR3aa: CSVEDGIPNYGYTF
d_gene: NA
v_gene: TRBV29-1
j_gene: TRBJ1-2
abundance: few

CDR3nt: TGTGCCAGCAGCCCCTACGGGGGGGGCGACGAGCAGTACTTC
CDR3aa: CASSPYGGGDEQYF
d_gene: TRBD2
v_gene: TRBV3-1
j_gene: TRBJ2-7
abundance: NA

CDR3nt: TGCGCCAGCTCGGACTCTGGGGCCAACGTCCTGACTTTC
CDR3aa: CASSDSGANVLTF
d_gene: NA
v_gene: TRBV10-2
j_gene: TRBJ2-6
abundance: NA

CDR3nt: TGTGCCACCAGTGACTTAACAGGGACCGGGTTTCTGACAGATACGCAGTATTTT
CDR3aa: CATSDLTGTGFLTDTQYF
d_gene: NA
v_gene: TRBV24-1
j_gene: TRBJ2-3
abundance: NA

CDR3nt: TGTGCCAGCAGCCCGGGGGGGGGCAAGAACACCGGGGAGCTGTTTTTT
CDR3aa: CASSPGGGKNTGELFF
d_gene: TRBD2
v_gene: TRBV7-7
j_gene: TRBJ2-2
abundance: few

CDR3nt: TGTGCCAGCAGTTTCGGCTGGCAGGGGGCGCGGGGGGCCGAACAAGAGACCCAGTACTTC
CDR3aa: CASSFGWQGARGAEQETQYF
d_gene: NA
v_gene: TRBV12-3/TRBV12-4
j_gene: TRBJ2-5
abundance: NA

CDR3nt: TGCAGCGTTGAAGTCCGACTAGCGGGCCTAGCCAAAAACATTCAGTACTTC
CDR3aa: CSVEVRLAGLAKNIQYF
d_gene: TRBD2
v_gene: TRBV29-1
j_gene: TRBJ2-4
abundance: NA

CDR3nt: TGCGCCAGCAGCCACACGACCGACACAGCTAACTATGGCTACACCTTC
CDR3aa: CASSHTTDTANYGYTF
d_gene: NA
v_gene: TRBV4-1
j_gene: TRBJ1-2
abundance: few

CDR3nt: TGTGCCAGCAGTAACCCGGGACTAGCGGGCTCCTACAATGAGCAGTTCTTC
CDR3aa: CASSNPGLAGSYNEQFF
d_gene: TRBD2
v_gene: TRBV6-5
j_gene: TRBJ2-1
abundance: few

CDR3nt: TGTGCCAGCAGGGGACTAACGAGAAAAGAGACCCAGTACTTC
CDR3aa: CASRGLTRKETQYF
d_gene: TRBD2
v_gene: TRBV6-1
j_gene: TRBJ2-5
abundance: NA

CDR3nt: TGTGCCAGCAGTTTAGGGGCAGTTAATCAGCCCCAGCATTTT
CDR3aa: CASSLGAVNQPQHF
d_gene: NA
v_gene: TRBV12-3/TRBV12-4
j_gene: TRBJ1-5
abundance: few

CDR3nt: TGCGCCAGCAGCCAAGATCAGGGGCCTTGGACTGAAGCTTTCTTT
CDR3aa: CASSQDQGPWTEAFF
d_gene: NA
v_gene: TRBV4-1
j_gene: TRBJ1-1
abundance: few

CDR3nt: TGTGCCAGCAGCTTGGACTCTTGGGGGGAGACCCAGTACTTC
CDR3aa: CASSLDSWGETQYF
d_gene: NA
v_gene: TRBV5-6
j_gene: TRBJ2-5
abundance: few

CDR3nt: TGCGCCAGCAGCTTGGGTTTACAGGGGGCTACACGGGAGCAGTACTTC
CDR3aa: CASSLGLQGATREQYF
d_gene: TRBD1
v_gene: TRBV5-1
j_gene: TRBJ2-7
abundance: few

CDR3nt: TGTGCCAGCAGCTCGCGGCCGTCCATGGAGCTGTTTTTT
CDR3aa: CASSSRPSMELFF
d_gene: NA
v_gene: TRBV5-6
j_gene: TRBJ2-2
abundance: NA

CDR3nt: TGTGCCAGCAGTAACGACAGGGGGTTTGGGGCCAACGTCCTGACTTTC
CDR3aa: CASSNDRGFGANVLTF
d_gene: TRBD1
v_gene: TRBV2
j_gene: TRBJ2-6
abundance: NA

CDR3nt: TGTGCCAGCAGTACCGGGACAGGGGGCTCCGCGGCCGGGGAGCTGTTTTTT
CDR3aa: CASSTGTGGSAAGELFF
d_gene: TRBD1
v_gene: TRBV12-3/TRBV12-4
j_gene: TRBJ2-2
abundance: NA